This T cell receptor (beta chain) was retrieved from a study of blood T cells in healthy people across ages. Only a few counts were recorded for this clonotype. PCR was performed a second time for roughly 7 to 11 cycles using a sample-barcoded 5' primer and a J-beta primer mix. In TCRdb, the 5' RACE reads were re-called with MiXCR into one record per CDR3 protein. The top ten hold 18% of the sample, which has just over 1 million distinct CDR3 sequences, 40% to 50% seen once. The CDR3 is 18 residues long. V lost 5 bases, J lost 7 bases, and 30 bases lay in between. Germline V gives CDR1 SQVTM, CDR2 ANQGSEA.

The V gene is TRBV29-1, the J gene TRBJ2-1; D perhaps matches TRBD2 (7 bases). Specimen: blood. The sequence was obtained from a woman aged 60 to 75 in good health. The CDR3 here is CSVSRGGGRGGGRNEQFF. The CDR3 DNA reads as TGCAGCGTTTCGAGAGGTGGGGGAAGGGGAGGGGGAAGGAATGAGCAGTTCTTC.